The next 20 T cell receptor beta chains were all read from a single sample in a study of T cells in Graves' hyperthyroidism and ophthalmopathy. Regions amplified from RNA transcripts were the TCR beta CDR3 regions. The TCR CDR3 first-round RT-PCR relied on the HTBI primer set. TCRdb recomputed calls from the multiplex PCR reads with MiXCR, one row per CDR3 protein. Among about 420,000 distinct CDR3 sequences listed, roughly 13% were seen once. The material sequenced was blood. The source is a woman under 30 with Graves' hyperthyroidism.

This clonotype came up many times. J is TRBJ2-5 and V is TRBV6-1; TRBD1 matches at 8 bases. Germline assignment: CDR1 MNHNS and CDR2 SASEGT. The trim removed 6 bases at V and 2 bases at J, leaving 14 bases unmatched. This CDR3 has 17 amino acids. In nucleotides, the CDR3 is TGTGCCAGCAGCTACGCGCGGACAGGGAGTGGGCAAGAGACCCAGTACTTC. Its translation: CASSYARTGSGQETQYF.

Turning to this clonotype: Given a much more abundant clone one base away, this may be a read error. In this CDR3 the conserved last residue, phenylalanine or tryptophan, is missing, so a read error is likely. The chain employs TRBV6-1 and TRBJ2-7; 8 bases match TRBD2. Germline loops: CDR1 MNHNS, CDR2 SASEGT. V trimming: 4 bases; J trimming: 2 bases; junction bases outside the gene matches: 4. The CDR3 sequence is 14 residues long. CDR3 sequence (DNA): TGTGCCAGCAGTGCAAATAGCGGGACCTACGAGCAGTACTCC. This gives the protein CASSANSGTYEQYS.

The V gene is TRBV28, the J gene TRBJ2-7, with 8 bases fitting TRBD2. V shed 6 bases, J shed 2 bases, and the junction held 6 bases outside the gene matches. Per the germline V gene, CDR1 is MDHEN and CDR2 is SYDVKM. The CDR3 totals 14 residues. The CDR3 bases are TGTGCCAGCAGCCCCGGGACTAGAGCCTACGAGCAGTACTTC. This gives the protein CASSPGTRAYEQYF.

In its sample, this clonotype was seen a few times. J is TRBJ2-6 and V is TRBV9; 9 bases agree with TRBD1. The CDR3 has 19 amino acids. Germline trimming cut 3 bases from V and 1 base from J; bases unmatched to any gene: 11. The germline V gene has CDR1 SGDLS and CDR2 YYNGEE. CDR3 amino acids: CASSDLPGTGRSGANVLTF. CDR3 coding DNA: TGTGCCAGCAGCGATTTACCCGGGACAGGGCGGTCTGGGGCCAACGTCCTGACTTTC.

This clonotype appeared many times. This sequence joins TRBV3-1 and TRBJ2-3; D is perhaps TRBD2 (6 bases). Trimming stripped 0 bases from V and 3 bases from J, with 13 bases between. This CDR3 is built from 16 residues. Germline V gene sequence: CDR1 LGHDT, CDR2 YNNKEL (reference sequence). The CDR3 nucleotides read TGTGCCAGCAGCCAAGATCCGGGAGTGAGAACAGATACGCAGTATTTT. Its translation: CASSQDPGVRTDTQYF.

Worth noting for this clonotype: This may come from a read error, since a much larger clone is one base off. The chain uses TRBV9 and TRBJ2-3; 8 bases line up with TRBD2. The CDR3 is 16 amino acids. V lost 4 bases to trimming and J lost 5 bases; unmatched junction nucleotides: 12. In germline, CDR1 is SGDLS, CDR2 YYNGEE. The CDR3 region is CASSHRSGRVGDTQYF. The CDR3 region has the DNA TGTGCCAGCAGCCACCGCTCCGGGAGGGTAGGAGATACGCAGTATTTT. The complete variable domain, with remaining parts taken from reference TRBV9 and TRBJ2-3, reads DSGVTQTPKHLITATGQRVTLRCSPRSGDLSVYWYQQSLDQGLQFLIQYYNGEERAKGNILERFSAQQFPDLHSELNLSSLELGDSALYFCASSHRSGRVGDTQYFGPGTRLTVL.

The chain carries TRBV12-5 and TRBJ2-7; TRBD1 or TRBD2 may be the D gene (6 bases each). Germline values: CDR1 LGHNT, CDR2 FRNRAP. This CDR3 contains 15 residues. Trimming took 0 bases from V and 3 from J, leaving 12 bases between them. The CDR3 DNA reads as TGTGCTAGTGGTTTGGTAGGGGGGAGTAGCTACGAGCAGTACTTC. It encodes CASGLVGGSSYEQYF. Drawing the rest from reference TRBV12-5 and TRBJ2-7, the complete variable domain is DARVTQTPRHKVTEMGQEVTMRCQPILGHNTVFWYRQTMMQGLELLAYFRNRAPLDDSGMPKDRFSAEMPDATLATLKIQPSEPRDSAVYFCASGLVGGSSYEQYFGPGTRLTVT.

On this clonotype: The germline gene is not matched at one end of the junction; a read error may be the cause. CDR3 sequence: CASSGTGGYNLNTGELVF. CDR3 nucleotides: TGTGCCAGCAGCGGAACAGGGGGCTATAATCTGAACACCGGGGAGCTGGTTTTT. The rearrangement uses TRBV5-8 and TRBJ2-2, with 9 bases aligning to TRBD1. CDR3 length equals 18 residues. Germline-derived CDR1 and CDR2 are SGHTS and YDEGEE.

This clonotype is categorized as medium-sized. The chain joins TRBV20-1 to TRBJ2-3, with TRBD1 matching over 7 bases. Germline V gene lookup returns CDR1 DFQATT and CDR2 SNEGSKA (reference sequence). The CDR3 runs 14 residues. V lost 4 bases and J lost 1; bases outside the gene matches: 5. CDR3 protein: CSAKDRVGTDTQYF. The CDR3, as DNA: TGCAGTGCTAAAGACAGGGTGGGCACAGATACGCAGTATTTT.

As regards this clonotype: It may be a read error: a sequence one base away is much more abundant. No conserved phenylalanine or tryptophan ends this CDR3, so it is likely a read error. In nucleotides, the CDR3 is TGTGCCAGCAGCTTTTACAGGGACACTGAAGCTTTCCTT. Residues: CASSFYRDTEAFL. The gene calls are TRBV11-3 and TRBJ1-1; possible D gene TRBD1, 6 bases. Germline V gene lookup returns CDR1 SGHNT and CDR2 YENEEA. The CDR3 totals 13 residues. With 3 bases removed from V and 3 bases from J, the gap between germline ends came to 8 bases.

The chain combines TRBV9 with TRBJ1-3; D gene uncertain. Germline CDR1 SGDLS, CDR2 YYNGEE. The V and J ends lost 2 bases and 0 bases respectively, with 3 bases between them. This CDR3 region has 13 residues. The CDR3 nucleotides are TGTGCCAGCAGCGTCTCCTCTGGAAACACCATATATTTT. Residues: CASSVSSGNTIYF.

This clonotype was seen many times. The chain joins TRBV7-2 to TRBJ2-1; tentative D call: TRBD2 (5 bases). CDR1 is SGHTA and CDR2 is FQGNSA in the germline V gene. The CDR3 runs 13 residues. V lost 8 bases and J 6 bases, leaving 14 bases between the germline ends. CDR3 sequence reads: CASRPGERNEQFF. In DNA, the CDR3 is TGTGCCAGCCGGCCCGGGGAGCGCAATGAGCAGTTCTTC.

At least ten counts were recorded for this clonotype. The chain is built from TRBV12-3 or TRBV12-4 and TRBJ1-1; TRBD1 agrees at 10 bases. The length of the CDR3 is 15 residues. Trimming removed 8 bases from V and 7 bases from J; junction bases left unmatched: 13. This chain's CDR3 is CASGTATGGGIEAFF. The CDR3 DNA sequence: TGTGCCAGCGGCACCGCGACAGGGGGCGGAATTGAAGCTTTCTTT.

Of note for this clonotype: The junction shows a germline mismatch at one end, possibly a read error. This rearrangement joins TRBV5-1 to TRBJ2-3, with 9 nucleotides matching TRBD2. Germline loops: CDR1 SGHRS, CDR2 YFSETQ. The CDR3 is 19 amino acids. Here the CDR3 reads CASSLDPGSLAGSTDTQYF. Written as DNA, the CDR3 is TGTGCCAGCAGCTTGGACCCGGGGAGCCTAGCGGGGAGCACAGATACGCAGTATTTT.

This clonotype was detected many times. CDR3 sequence: CASSVAQTEYYGYTF. DNA of the CDR3: TGTGCCAGCAGCGTCGCCCAGACAGAATACTATGGCTACACCTTC. V is TRBV9 and J is TRBJ1-2; maybe TRBD1 (5 bases). Germline values: CDR1 SGDLS, CDR2 YYNGEE. CDR3 length: 15 amino acids. Trimming took 2 bases from V and 3 from J, leaving 14 bases between them.

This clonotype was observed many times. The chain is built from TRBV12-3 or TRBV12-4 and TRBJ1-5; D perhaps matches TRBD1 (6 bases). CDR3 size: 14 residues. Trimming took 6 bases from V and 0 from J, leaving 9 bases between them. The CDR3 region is CASSHRVSNQPQHF. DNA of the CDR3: TGTGCCAGCAGCCACAGGGTTAGCAATCAGCCCCAGCATTTT.

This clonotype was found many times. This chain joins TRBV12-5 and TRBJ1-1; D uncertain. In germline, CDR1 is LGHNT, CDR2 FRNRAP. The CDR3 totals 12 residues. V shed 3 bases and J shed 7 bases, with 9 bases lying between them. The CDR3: CASGFSIFEAFF. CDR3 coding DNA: TGTGCTAGTGGTTTCTCGATCTTTGAAGCTTTCTTT.

The CDR3 loop is CSARTGLAKNIQYF. The DNA of the CDR3 is TGCAGTGCAAGGACAGGGCTAGCCAAAAACATTCAGTACTTC. V gene TRBV20-1 combines with J gene TRBJ2-4; TRBD1 matches 8 bases. The germline V gene encodes CDR1 DFQATT and CDR2 SNEGSKA (reference sequence). CDR3 length: 14 amino acids. V dropped 6 bases and J dropped 0; count of bases not matched to a gene: 4.

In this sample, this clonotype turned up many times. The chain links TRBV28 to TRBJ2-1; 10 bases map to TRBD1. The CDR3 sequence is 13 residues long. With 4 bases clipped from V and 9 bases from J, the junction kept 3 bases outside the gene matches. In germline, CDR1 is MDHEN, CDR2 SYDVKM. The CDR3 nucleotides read TGTGCCAGCAGTTGGGACAGGGGAGTTGAGCAGTTCTTC. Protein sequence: CASSWDRGVEQFF.

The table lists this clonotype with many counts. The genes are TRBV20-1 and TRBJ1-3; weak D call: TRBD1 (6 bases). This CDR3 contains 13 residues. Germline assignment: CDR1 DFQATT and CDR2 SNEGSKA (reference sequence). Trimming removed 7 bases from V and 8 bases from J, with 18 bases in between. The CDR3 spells CSVAAGVRDTIYF. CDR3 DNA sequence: TGCAGTGTCGCCGCAGGGGTCAGGGACACCATATATTTT.